Described below is a single TCR beta chain sequence and its context. Its antigen remains unknown. J lost 1 base, V lost 1 base, and 10 bases had no gene match. Germline V gene lookup returns CDR1 SGHVS and CDR2 FNYEAQ. This CDR3 is built from 18 residues. Profiled with immunoSEQ multiplex PCR; TCRdb holds only in-frame clones, not every one. The table lists about 2.3 million clones, around 92% of them singletons. These data originate in a study of shared clonotypes between healthy human individuals. Findings and caveats of the study: Between several donors, naive CD4 clonotypes were shared at a level of around 5.1%.

The rearrangement uses TRBV7-6 and TRBJ2-7, with 10 nucleotides matching TRBD2. Sequenced input: naive CD4+ T cells from PBMCs. Subset here: CD45RA+ positively selected. This clonotype originated in a man younger than 35 in good health. Some clones in this sample may be carry-over from other donors' samples. The CDR3 sequence is CASSLVYGRTSGSYEQYF. The CDR3 DNA sequence: TGTGCCAGCAGCTTAGTTTACGGCAGGACTAGCGGTTCCTACGAGCAGTACTTC.